A selection of T cell receptor beta chains follows, all from one sample in a study of Ad26.COV2.S vaccination and SARS-CoV-2 variants. TCRdb's copy holds only in-frame clones and misses some; the assay was immunoSEQ multiplex PCR. The sample shows 380,000 or so clones, roughly 89% of them seen only once. Sequencing used peripheral blood, obtained in a trial of Ad26.COV2.S vaccine versus placebo. The receptors originated from a person aged 18-65 years who received the Ad26.COV2.S COVID-19 vaccine or a placebo. The conserved cysteine and the conserved F or W are not part of the CDR3 here. The order of the fields is V gene, J gene, CDR3 protein.

TRBV7-3	TRBJ2-2	ASSRQGGTNTGELF
TRBV20-1	TRBJ1-1	SASPGVGTEAF
TRBV5-1	TRBJ2-1	ASRLAGVDEQF
TRBV5-1	TRBJ2-2	ASSESTGGHTGELF
TRBV6-5	TRBJ1-3	ASREPIHLENTIY
TRBV5-6	TRBJ1-2	ASSFTQVRYGYT
TRBV29-1	TRBJ2-1	SVGTRNEQF
TRBV4-3	TRBJ1-6	ASSQDGTENSPLH
TRBV2	TRBJ2-5	ASSELGQGETQY
TRBV30	TRBJ2-5	AWREGGGQETQY
TRBV2	TRBJ1-1	ASSDWLNTEAF
TRBV4-2	TRBJ1-2	ASSQEARANYGYT
TRBV4-2	TRBJ2-5	ASSQEGQAIETQY
TRBV4-1	TRBJ1-5	ASSQDGLAVQPQH
TRBV5-1	TRBJ2-2	ASSLGTALNTGELF
TRBV20-1	TRBJ2-7	SASGTGAYEQY
TRBV7-9	TRBJ1-2	ASSPAGQGYGYT
TRBV11-2	TRBJ2-7	ASSLVSSYEQY
TRBV3-1/TRBV3-2	TRBJ2-1	ASSRTGRYEQF
TRBV7-2	TRBJ1-4	ASSLDRDSTNEKLF
TRBV7-3	TRBJ1-3	ASSVGTGDGNTIY
TRBV6-1	TRBJ1-5	ASSVYPWTGYPSLGQPQH
TRBV7-9	TRBJ2-1	ASSPNYNEQF
TRBV5-1	TRBJ2-7	ASSSALSSYEQY
TRBV6-6	TRBJ2-7	ASSYGSGRSSYEQY
TRBV6-6	TRBJ1-1	ASSYVGGNEAF
TRBV9	TRBJ2-7	ASSPGGAGYEQY
TRBV7-2	TRBJ2-3	ASSLFAASTDTQY
TRBV10-1	TRBJ2-3	ASSPTAYPDTQY
TRBV9	TRBJ2-5	ASSPDGPAGIQETQY
TRBV9	TRBJ1-6	ASSVAGQINSPLH
TRBV6-1	TRBJ1-2	ASSEGGYGYT
TRBV19	TRBJ1-2	ASSYFSGNYGYT
TRBV28	TRBJ1-1	ASNSDTEAF
TRBV13	TRBJ2-7	ASSPGTATYEQY
TRBV7-2	TRBJ1-6	ASSAAGTGGSPLH
TRBV7-8	TRBJ2-5	ASSPRGGGRETQY
TRBV4-2	TRBJ2-7	ASSRGQGNDEQY
TRBV9	TRBJ1-5	ASSVDGSSNQPQH
TRBV28	TRBJ1-1	ASSLINTEAF
TRBV18	TRBJ2-1	ASSRDSPYNEQF
TRBV19	TRBJ2-7	ASSYGILYEQY
TRBV6-1	TRBJ1-5	ASSERRDQEQPQH
TRBV13	TRBJ2-2	ATQARGANTGELF
TRBV15	TRBJ1-4	ATSRKGSSTNEKLF
TRBV28	TRBJ2-5	ASSFAGDSKTQY
TRBV13	TRBJ1-3	ASSSYSGVNTIY
TRBV7-8	TRBJ2-3	ASSLKGWGADTQY
TRBV18	TRBJ2-7	ASSPDSNYEQY
TRBV7-9	TRBJ1-1	ASSPLMGRSMNTEAF
TRBV7-9	TRBJ1-2	ASSSGQHYGYT
TRBV20-1	TRBJ1-3	SASGTAISGNTIY
TRBV5-6	TRBJ2-1	ASSLADPYNEQF